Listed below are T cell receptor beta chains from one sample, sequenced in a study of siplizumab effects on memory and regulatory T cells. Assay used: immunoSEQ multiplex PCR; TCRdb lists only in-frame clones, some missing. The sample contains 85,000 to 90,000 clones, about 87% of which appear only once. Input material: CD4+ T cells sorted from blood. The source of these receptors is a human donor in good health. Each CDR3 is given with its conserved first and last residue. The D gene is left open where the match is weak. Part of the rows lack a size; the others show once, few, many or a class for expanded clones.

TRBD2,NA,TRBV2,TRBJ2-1,CASSVVLGLVREYNEQFF,TGTGCCAGCAGTGTGGTCTTGGGACTAGTTCGCGAATACAATGAGCAGTTCTTC
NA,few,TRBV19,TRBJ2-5,CASSIGGPQETQYF,TGTGCCAGTAGTATAGGAGGGCCCCAAGAGACCCAGTACTTC
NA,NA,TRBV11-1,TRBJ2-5,CASSSYTETQYF,TGTGCCAGCAGCTCGTATACTGAGACCCAGTACTTC
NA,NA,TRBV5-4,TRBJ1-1,CASSFQGLAEAFF,TGTGCCAGCAGCTTCCAGGGGCTAGCTGAAGCTTTCTTT
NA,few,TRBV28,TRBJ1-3,CASSAGSSGNTIYF,TGTGCCAGCTCTGCGGGGAGCTCTGGAAACACCATATATTTT
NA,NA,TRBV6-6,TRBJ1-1,CASSPTVRGPTEAFF,TGTGCCAGCAGCCCGACGGTGAGAGGGCCCACTGAAGCTTTCTTT
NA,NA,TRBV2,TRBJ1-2,CASSAGSYGYTF,TGTGCCAGCAGTGCCGGGAGCTATGGCTACACCTTC
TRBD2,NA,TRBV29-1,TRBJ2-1,CSVVWAGGISYNEQFF,TGCAGCGTTGTTTGGGCGGGAGGTATCTCCTACAATGAGCAGTTCTTC
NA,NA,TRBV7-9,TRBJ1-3,CASSPTASGNTIYF,TGTGCCAGCAGCCCTACAGCCTCTGGAAACACCATATATTTT
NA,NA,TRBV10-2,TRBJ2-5,CASSEANPEETQYF,TGCGCCAGCAGTGAGGCGAACCCGGAGGAGACCCAGTACTTC
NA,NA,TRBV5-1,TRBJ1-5,CASRPGGRGDNQPQHF,TGCGCCAGCAGACCTGGAGGGAGAGGGGACAATCAGCCCCAGCATTTT
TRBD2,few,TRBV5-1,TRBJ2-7,CASSIEGGRFSYEQYF,TGCGCCAGCAGCATCGAAGGCGGGAGGTTTTCCTACGAGCAGTACTTC
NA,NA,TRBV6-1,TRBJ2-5,CASSLIGAQETQYF,TGTGCCAGCAGCTTGATAGGGGCCCAAGAGACCCAGTACTTC
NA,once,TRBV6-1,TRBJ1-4,CASSWVVNEKLFF,TGTGCCAGCAGTTGGGTAGTTAATGAAAAACTGTTTTTT
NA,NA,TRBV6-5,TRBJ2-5,CASGYNRDRQETQYF,TGTGCCAGCGGCTACAACCGGGACCGCCAAGAGACCCAGTACTTC
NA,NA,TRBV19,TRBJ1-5,CASSKSRGGNQPQHF,TGTGCCAGTAGTAAGTCCCGTGGGGGGAATCAGCCCCAGCATTTT
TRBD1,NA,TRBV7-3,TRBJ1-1,CASSSTGATMNTEALF,TGTGCCAGCAGCTCTACAGGGGCAACCATGAACACTGAAGCTCTCTTT
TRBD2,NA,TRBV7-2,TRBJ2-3,CASSVAGVDTQYF,TGTGCCAGCAGCGTAGCGGGAGTTGATACGCAGTATTTT
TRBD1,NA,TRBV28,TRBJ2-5,CASSTSGTGGWRDLLGTQYF,TGTGCCAGCAGTACGTCCGGGACAGGGGGCTGGCGGGACCTACTGGGGACCCAGTACTTC
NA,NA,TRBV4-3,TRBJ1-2,CASSPRTDSGYTF,TGCGCCAGCAGCCCCCGGACAGATTCTGGCTACACCTTC
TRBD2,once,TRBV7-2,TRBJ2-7,CASSLGLLAGVDEQYF,TGTGCCAGCAGCTTAGGGTTGCTAGCGGGAGTTGACGAGCAGTACTTC
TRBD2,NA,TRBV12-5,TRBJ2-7,CASGLPSGNYEQYF,TGTGCTAGTGGTTTACCGAGCGGGAACTACGAGCAGTACTTC
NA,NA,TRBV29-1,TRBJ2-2,CSVDAGSPTNTGELFF,TGCAGCGTTGATGCTGGGTCCCCTACGAACACCGGGGAGCTGTTTTTT
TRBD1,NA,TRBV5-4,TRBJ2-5,CASTPGQTVQETQYF,TGTGCCAGCACCCCGGGACAGACAGTTCAAGAGACCCAGTACTTC
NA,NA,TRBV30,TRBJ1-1,CAWSGQLNTEAFF,TGTGCCTGGAGTGGACAGCTGAACACTGAAGCTTTCTTT
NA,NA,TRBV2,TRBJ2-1,CASNLLGEQFF,TGTGCCAGCAACCTCCTGGGTGAGCAGTTCTTC
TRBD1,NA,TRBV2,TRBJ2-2,CASRARQGEGTGELFF,TGTGCCAGCAGAGCCCGACAGGGGGAGGGCACCGGGGAGCTGTTTTTT
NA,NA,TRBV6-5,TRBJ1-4,CASSTGTANEKLFF,TGTGCCAGCAGTACCGGGACCGCGAATGAAAAACTGTTTTTT
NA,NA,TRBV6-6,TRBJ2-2,CASSYGVAIAGELFF,TGTGCCAGCAGTTATGGCGTAGCGATCGCCGGGGAGCTGTTTTTT
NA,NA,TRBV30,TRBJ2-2,CAWSWVSSPTSHTGELFF,TGTGCCTGGAGTTGGGTTTCCTCCCCCACATCTCACACCGGGGAGCTGTTTTTT